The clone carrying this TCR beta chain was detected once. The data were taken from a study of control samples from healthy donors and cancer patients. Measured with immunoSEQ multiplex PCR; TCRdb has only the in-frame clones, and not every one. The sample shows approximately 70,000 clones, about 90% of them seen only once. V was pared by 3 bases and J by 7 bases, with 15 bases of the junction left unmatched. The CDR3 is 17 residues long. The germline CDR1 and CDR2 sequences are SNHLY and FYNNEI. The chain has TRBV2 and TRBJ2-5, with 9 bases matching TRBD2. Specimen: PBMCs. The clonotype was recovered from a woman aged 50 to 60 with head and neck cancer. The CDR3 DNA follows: TGTGCCAGCAGTGACGGGAATAGCGGGGGCACCCGGGCGACCCAGTACTTC. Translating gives CASSDGNSGGTRATQYF.